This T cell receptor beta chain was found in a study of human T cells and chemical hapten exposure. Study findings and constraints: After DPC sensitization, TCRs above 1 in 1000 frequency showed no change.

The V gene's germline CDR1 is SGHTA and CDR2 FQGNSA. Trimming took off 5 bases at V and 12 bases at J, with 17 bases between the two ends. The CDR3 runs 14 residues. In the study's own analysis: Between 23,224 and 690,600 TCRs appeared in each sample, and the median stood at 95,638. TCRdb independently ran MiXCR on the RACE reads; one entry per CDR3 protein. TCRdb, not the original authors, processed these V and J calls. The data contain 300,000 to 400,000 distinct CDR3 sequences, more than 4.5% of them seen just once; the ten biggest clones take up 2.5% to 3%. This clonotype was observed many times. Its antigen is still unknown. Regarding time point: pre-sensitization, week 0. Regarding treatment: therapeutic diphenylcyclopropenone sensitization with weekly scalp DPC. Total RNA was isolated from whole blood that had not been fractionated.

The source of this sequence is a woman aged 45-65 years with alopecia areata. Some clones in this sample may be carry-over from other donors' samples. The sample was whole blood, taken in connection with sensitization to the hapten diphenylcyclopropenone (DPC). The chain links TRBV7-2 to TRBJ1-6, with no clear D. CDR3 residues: CASSPSTRAKPLHF. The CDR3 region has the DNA TGTGCCAGCAGCCCATCGACAAGGGCGAAACCCCTCCACTTT.